These 20 T cell receptor beta chains share one sample of origin, sequenced in a study of blood T cells in healthy people across ages. With a J-beta primer mix and a sample-barcoded 5' primer, a second PCR ran about 7 to 11 cycles. TCRdb independently ran MiXCR on the 5' RACE reads; one entry per CDR3 protein. The sample consists of 450,000 to 700,000 distinct CDR3 sequences, 25% to 30% of them appearing once. Sequencing was performed on blood. The receptors stem from a woman in her 70s in good health.

This clonotype was detected only once. The chain has TRBV27 and TRBJ2-4; TRBD2 matches at 7 bases. Germline V lookup: CDR1 MNHEY, CDR2 SMNVEV (reference sequence). The CDR3 length is 14 residues. The V segment lost 6 bases and the J segment 8 bases; nucleotides outside the gene matches: 10. In DNA form, the CDR3 reads TGTGCCAGCAGGTGGGAGGGGCGCGAGGACATTCAGTACTTC. It encodes CASRWEGREDIQYF.

V is TRBV5-5 and J is TRBJ1-1; maybe TRBD1 (6 bases). V dropped 1 base and J dropped 1 base, with 23 bases sitting between them. The CDR3 totals 19 residues. CDR1 and CDR2 from the germline V gene are SGHKS and YYEKEE (reference sequence). CDR3 sequence reads: CASSLLLSRGGVQNTEAFF. The DNA of the CDR3 is TGTGCCAGCAGCTTGTTGTTATCCAGGGGTGGGGTCCAGAACACTGAAGCTTTCTTT. The full variable domain, in which reference TRBV5-5 and TRBJ1-1 provide the parts outside the CDR3, is DAGVTQSPTHLIKTRGQQVTLRCSPISGHKSVSWYQQVLGQGPQFIFQYYEKEERGRGNFPDRFSARQFPNYSSELNVNALLLGDSALYLCASSLLLSRGGVQNTEAFFGQGTRLTVV.

CDR3 coding DNA: TGTGCCAGCAGTTACGGCGGCCGGGGAGGAGATACGCAGTATTTT. It is translated as CASSYGGRGGDTQYF. This chain uses TRBV6-2 or TRBV6-3 with TRBJ2-3; weak D call: TRBD2 (6 bases). Germline loops: CDR1 MNHEY, CDR2 SVGEGT. This CDR3 spans 15 amino acids. The V gene lost 2 bases and the J gene lost 5 bases, with 14 bases spanning the gap.

The rearrangement uses TRBV7-2 and TRBJ1-6, with D possibly TRBD1 on 5 matching bases. The CDR3 is 17 amino acids. Trimming left V 1 base short and J 1 base short, with 11 bases between. Germline CDR1 SGHTA, CDR2 FQGNSA. The CDR3 reads CASSLGRGLSYNSPLHF. The CDR3 bases are TGTGCCAGCAGCTTAGGTCGGGGGTTGTCCTATAATTCACCCCTCCACTTT.

The chain combines TRBV24-1 with TRBJ1-5; tentatively, D is TRBD1 (6 bases). Trimming pared 4 bases from V and 6 bases from J, leaving 9 bases between. In germline, CDR1 is KGHDR, CDR2 SFDVKD. CDR3 length: 13 residues. This chain's CDR3 is CATSEQGVQPQHF. For the CDR3, the DNA is TGTGCCACCAGTGAACAGGGAGTTCAGCCCCAGCATTTT.

In this sample, this clonotype turned up a few times. This sequence joins TRBV6-5 and TRBJ2-7, with 12 nucleotides matching TRBD1. The V and J ends lost 2 bases and 6 bases, in that order; junction bases with no gene match: 8. The germline V gene encodes CDR1 MNHEY and CDR2 SVGAGI. This CDR3 is 16 amino acids long. This CDR3 reads CASSYKGTGGLGEQYF. In DNA, the CDR3 is TGTGCCAGCAGTTACAAGGGGACAGGGGGCCTCGGCGAGCAGTACTTC.

The chain combines TRBV30 with TRBJ2-3; 10 nucleotides align to TRBD2. After removal of 0 bases from V and 2 bases from J, the junction contained 2 bases not matched to a gene. The germline V gene encodes CDR1 GTSNPN and CDR2 SVGIG (reference sequence). CDR3 length: 15 residues. The CDR3 DNA sequence: TGTGCCTGGAGTGTACTAGCGGGGACCACAGATACGCAGTATTTT. It is translated as CAWSVLAGTTDTQYF.

This CDR3 reads CASSYSRTTPRYF. CDR3 DNA: TGTGCCAGCAGTTACTCTAGGACTACCCCTCGGTATTTT. The J gene is TRBJ2-3, the V gene TRBV6-6; TRBD2 is a possible D gene (6 bases). Looked up from germline, CDR1 is MNHNY and CDR2 is SVGAGI (reference sequence). The CDR3 contains 13 residues. V was pared by 0 bases and J by 14 bases, with 15 bases between.

This clonotype turned up a few times. The chain couples TRBV7-9 to TRBJ2-5; the D gene is possibly TRBD2 (6 bases). The CDR3 contains 13 residues. V dropped 8 bases and J dropped 1 base, with 11 bases sitting between them. From germline, CDR1 is SEHNR and CDR2 FQNEAQ (reference sequence). The DNA for the CDR3 is TGTGCCAGCTCGGGAGCGGCCCAAGAGACCCAGTACTTC. Translation gives CASSGAAQETQYF.

This clonotype was counted only a few times. An end of the junction differs from the germline gene, which may be a read error. The CDR3 DNA reads TGTGCCAGCAGTGGACCCGACAGGGGGCCTAGCACTGAAGTTTTCTTT. It specifies CASSGPDRGPSTEVFF. This sequence joins TRBV2 and TRBJ1-1, with 10 nucleotides matching TRBD1. This CDR3 contains 16 residues. Germline loops: CDR1 SNHLY, CDR2 FYNNEI.

This clonotype came up a few times. The V call is TRBV7-2, the J call TRBJ2-1; the D gene is possibly TRBD2 (5 bases). The germline gives CDR1 SGHTA, CDR2 FQGNSA. This CDR3 is built from 14 residues. The V end lost 4 bases, the J end lost 9 bases, and 16 bases lay between the germline ends. The chain's CDR3 is CASSSVLVAGEQFF. CDR3 nucleotides: TGTGCCAGCAGCTCAGTTCTGGTGGCGGGTGAGCAGTTCTTC.

This clonotype turned up a few times. The chain employs TRBV20-1 and TRBJ2-1; tentative D call: TRBD2 (6 bases). The CDR3 length is 14 residues. The germline CDR1 and CDR2 sequences are DFQATT and SNEGSKA (reference sequence). Trimming stripped 1 base from V and 8 bases from J, with 15 bases between. The CDR3 nucleotides are TGCAGTGCTAGAGCCCTATCTAGCGCCCATGAGCAGTTCTTC. Protein sequence: CSARALSSAHEQFF.

This clonotype was seen a handful of times. A much larger clone differs from this one at a single base, so this may be a read error. This chain connects TRBV2 to TRBJ2-5; TRBD1 matches 7 bases. This CDR3 has 12 residues. Germline V CDR1 and CDR2: SNHLY, FYNNEI. Here the CDR3 reads CAGREGAETQYF. The CDR3 DNA follows: TGTGCCGGCAGAGAGGGGGCAGAGACCCAGTACTTC.

The CDR3: CASMTRGSTNEKLFF. The DNA of the CDR3 is TGTGCCAGCATGACAAGGGGCTCAACTAATGAAAAACTGTTTTTT. The rearrangement uses TRBV5-5 and TRBJ1-4; TRBD1 might be the D (5 bases). Germline V gives CDR1 SGHKS, CDR2 YYEKEE (reference sequence). CDR3 length: 15 amino acids. V lost 6 bases to trimming and J lost 0 bases, with 12 bases between them.

The table lists this clonotype with a few counts. The rearrangement links TRBV11-2 to TRBJ2-7, with 10 bases lining up with TRBD2. The V gene's germline CDR1 is SGHAT and CDR2 FQNNGV. The V gene end was trimmed by 5 bases and the J gene end by 3 bases; junction bases not matched to a gene: 7. There are 15 residues in the CDR3. Here the CDR3 DNA reads TGTGCCAGCAGCCATTTAGCGGGGGGCGACTACGAGCAGTACTTC. It codes for CASSHLAGGDYEQYF.

The chain couples TRBV9 to TRBJ2-3; 9 bases are a match to TRBD2. CDR3 size: 16 residues. The V and J ends lost 3 bases and 2 bases, in that order; junction bases with no gene match: 7. The V gene's germline CDR1 is SGDLS and CDR2 YYNGEE. Here the CDR3 reads CASSDFERGATDTQYF. Here the CDR3 DNA reads TGTGCCAGCAGCGATTTCGAGCGGGGGGCCACAGATACGCAGTATTTT.

The chain has TRBV7-2 and TRBJ1-2; 7 bases match TRBD1. This CDR3 comprises 15 residues. The germline CDR1 and CDR2 sequences are SGHTA and FQGNSA. Unmatched junction bases numbered 6, after V lost 5 bases and J lost 0 bases. The CDR3 nucleotides read TGTGCCAGCAGCACCAGACAGGGCGCTAACTATGGCTACACCTTC. It specifies CASSTRQGANYGYTF.

The chain is built from TRBV6-5 and TRBJ1-3; 10 positions match TRBD1. Germline CDR1 is MNHEY and CDR2 is SVGAGI. This CDR3 has 13 residues. J gave up 7 bases and V 6 bases, and 3 bases lay outside the gene matches. The CDR3 protein is CASRLGQGNTIYF. CDR3 DNA: TGTGCCAGCAGACTGGGACAGGGGAACACCATATATTTT.

This chain connects TRBV24-1 to TRBJ2-3; D tentatively reads TRBD1 or TRBD2 (5 bases each). V was clipped by 5 bases and J by 6 bases, with 20 bases between them. Germline lookup yields CDR1 KGHDR and CDR2 SFDVKD. CDR3 length: 16 residues. The CDR3 DNA sequence: TGTGCCACCAGTGCCCCGGGACCCGCGTACACGGATACGCAGTATTTT. Its translation: CATSAPGPAYTDTQYF.

CDR3 in DNA: TGTGCCAGCAGGGGCTCAAATCAAGGCTACGAGCAGTACTTC. The encoded protein is CASRGSNQGYEQYF. The gene calls are TRBV12-3 or TRBV12-4 and TRBJ2-7, with no clear D. The CDR3 consists of 14 residues. V lost 6 bases and J lost 3, with 15 bases in between.